The clone carrying this T cell receptor (beta chain) has more than one count but fewer than ten. Original handling: Amplification from reference gene primers served as the basis for estimated nucleated cell counts. Sequencing was performed with immunoSEQ multiplex PCR; in TCRdb, only in-frame clones are kept and a portion is missing. That table supplies the V and J calls and clone size; D and trimming were determined from the DNA. The sample lists 120,000 to 150,000 clones, approximately 90% occurring once. The sample belongs to a study of blood T cell repertoires in COVID-19. Across the whole study: PBMCs, B-cell-depleted T cells, or T cells provided the cDNA or gDNA that made up the material.

Trimming took off 7 bases at V and 3 bases at J, with 12 bases between the two ends. The CDR3 is 13 residues long. The sequence derives from a woman aged 40-49 years with acute or convalescent COVID-19. The J gene is TRBJ1-1, the V gene TRBV12-3 or TRBV12-4; no definite D call. The specimen sequenced was peripheral blood. The CDR3 bases are TGTGCCAGCAAAGCCCCCTTATACACTGAAGCTTTCTTT. Translation gives CASKAPLYTEAFF.